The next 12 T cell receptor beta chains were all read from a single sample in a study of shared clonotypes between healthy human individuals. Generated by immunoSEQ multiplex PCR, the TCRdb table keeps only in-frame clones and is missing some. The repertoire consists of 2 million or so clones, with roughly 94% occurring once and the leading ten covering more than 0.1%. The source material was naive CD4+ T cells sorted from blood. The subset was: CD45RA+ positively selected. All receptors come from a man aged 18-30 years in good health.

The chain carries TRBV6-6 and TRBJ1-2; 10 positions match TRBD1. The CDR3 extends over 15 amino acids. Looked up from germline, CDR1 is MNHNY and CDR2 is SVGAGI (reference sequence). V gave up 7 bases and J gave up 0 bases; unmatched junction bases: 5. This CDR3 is CASNGDRGANYGYTF. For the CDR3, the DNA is TGTGCCAGCAACGGGGACAGGGGCGCTAACTATGGCTACACCTTC.

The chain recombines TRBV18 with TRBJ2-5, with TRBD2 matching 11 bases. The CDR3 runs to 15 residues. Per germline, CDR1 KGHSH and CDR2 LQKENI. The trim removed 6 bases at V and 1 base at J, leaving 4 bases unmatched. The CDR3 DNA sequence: TGTGCCAGCTCCCTAACTAGCGGGAGCCAAGAGACCCAGTACTTC. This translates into CASSLTSGSQETQYF.

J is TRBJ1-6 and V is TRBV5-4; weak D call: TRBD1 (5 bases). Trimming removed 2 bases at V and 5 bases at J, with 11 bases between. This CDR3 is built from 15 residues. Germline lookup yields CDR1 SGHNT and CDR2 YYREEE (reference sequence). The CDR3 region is CASSFSGTNNSPLHF. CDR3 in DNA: TGTGCCAGCAGCTTTTCCGGGACGAATAATTCACCCCTCCACTTT.

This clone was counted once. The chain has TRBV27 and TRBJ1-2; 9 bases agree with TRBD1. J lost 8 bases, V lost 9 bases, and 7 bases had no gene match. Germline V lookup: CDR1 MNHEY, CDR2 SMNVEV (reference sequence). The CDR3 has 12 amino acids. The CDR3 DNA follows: TGTGCCAGTAGGACAGGGGTGCAAGGCTACACCTTC. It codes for CASRTGVQGYTF.

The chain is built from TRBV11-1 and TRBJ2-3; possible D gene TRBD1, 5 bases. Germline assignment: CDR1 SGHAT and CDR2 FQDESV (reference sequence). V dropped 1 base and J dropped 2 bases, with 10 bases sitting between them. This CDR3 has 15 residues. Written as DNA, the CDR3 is TGTGCCAGCAGCTTAGTGGGCAGGGACACAGATACGCAGTATTTT. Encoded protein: CASSLVGRDTDTQYF.

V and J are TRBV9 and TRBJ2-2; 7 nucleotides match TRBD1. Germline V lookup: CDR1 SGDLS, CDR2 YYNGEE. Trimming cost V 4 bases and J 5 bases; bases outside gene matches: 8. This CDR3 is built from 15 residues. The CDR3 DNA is TGTGCCAGCAGCCTTACGAGGGGGCCAACCGGGGAGCTGTTTTTT. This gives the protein CASSLTRGPTGELFF.

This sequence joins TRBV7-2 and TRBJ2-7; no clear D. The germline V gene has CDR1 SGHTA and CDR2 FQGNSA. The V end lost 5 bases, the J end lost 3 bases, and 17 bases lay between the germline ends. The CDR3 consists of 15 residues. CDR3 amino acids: CASSLDSTLGYEQYF. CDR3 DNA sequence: TGTGCCAGCAGCCTCGACTCGACTCTGGGCTACGAGCAGTACTTC. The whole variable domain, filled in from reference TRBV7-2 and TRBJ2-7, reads GAGVSQSPSNKVTEKGKDVELRCDPISGHTALYWYRQSLGQGLEFLIYFQGNSAPDKSGLPSDRFSAERTGGSVSTLTIQRTQQEDSAVYLCASSLDSTLGYEQYFGPGTRLTVT.

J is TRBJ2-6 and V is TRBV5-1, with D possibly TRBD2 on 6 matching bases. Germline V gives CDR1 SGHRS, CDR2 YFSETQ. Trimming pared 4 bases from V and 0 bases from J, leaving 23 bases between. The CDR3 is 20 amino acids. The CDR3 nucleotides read TGCGCCAGCAGCCGGGGACTCCAAGCGGGCCTACCCTCTGGGGCCAACGTCCTGACTTTC. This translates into CASSRGLQAGLPSGANVLTF.

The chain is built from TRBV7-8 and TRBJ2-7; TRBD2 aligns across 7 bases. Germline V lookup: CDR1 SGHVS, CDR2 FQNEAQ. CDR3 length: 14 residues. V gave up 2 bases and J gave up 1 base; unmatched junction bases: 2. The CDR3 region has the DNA TGTGCCAGCAGCTTACTAGCGGCATCCTACGAGCAGTACTTC. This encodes CASSLLAASYEQYF.

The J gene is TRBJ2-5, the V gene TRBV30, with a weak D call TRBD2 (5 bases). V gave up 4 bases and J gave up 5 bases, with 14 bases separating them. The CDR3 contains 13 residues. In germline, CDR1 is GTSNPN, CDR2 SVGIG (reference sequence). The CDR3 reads CAWTGITGETQYF. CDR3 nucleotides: TGTGCCTGGACCGGGATCACGGGGGAGACCCAGTACTTC.

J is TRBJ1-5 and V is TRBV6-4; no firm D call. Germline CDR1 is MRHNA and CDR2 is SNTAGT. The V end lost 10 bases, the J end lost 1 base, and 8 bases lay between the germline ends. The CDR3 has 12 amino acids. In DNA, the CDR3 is TGTGCCATCCCTGGGAGCAATCAGCCCCAGCATTTT. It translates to CAIPGSNQPQHF.

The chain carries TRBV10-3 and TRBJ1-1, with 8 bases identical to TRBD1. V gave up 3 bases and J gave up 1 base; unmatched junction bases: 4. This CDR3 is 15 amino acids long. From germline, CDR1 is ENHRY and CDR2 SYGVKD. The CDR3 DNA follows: TGTGCCATCAGTGACGGGACAGGATCGAACACTGAAGCTTTCTTT. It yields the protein CAISDGTGSNTEAFF.